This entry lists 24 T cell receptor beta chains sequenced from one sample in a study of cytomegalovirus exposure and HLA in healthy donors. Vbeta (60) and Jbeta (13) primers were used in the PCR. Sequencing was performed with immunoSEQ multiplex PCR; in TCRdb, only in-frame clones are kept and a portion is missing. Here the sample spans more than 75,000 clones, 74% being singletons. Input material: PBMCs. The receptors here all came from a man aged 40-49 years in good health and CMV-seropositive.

CDR3 DNA sequence: TGTGCCAGCACCCCAACGGTTTTAGGAAACACCATATATTTT. Residues: CASTPTVLGNTIYF. The chain has TRBV28 and TRBJ1-3; D is undetermined. The CDR3 is 14 amino acids. Germline CDR1 is MDHEN and CDR2 is SYDVKM. Trimming left V 7 bases short and J 4 bases short, with 14 bases between.

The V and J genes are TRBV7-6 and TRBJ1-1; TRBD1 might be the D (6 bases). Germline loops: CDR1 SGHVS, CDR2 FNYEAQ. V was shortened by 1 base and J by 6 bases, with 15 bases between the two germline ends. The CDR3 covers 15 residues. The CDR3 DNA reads TGTGCCAGCAGCTTAGGGTTTGGGGGCTCGGCTGAAGCTTTCTTT. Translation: CASSLGFGGSAEAFF.

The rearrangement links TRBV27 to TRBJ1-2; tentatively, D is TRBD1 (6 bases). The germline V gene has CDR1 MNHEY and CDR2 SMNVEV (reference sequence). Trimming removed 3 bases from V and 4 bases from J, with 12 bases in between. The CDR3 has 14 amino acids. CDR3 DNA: TGTGCCAGCAGTTTTGGGGGGGCTCCCTATGGCTACACCTTC. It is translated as CASSFGGAPYGYTF.

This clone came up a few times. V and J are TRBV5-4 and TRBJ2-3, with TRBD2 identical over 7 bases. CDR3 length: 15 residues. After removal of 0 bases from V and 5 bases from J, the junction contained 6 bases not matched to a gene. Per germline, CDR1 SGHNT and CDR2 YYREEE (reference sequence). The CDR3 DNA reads TGTGCCAGCAGCTTGGCCAGCGGGATTAAAGATACGCAGTATTTT. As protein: CASSLASGIKDTQYF.

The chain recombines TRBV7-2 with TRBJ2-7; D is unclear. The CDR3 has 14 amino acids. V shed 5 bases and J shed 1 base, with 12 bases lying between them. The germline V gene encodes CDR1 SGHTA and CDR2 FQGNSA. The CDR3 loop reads CASSPARFSYEQYF. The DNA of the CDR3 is TGTGCCAGCAGCCCTGCTAGATTTTCCTACGAGCAGTACTTC.

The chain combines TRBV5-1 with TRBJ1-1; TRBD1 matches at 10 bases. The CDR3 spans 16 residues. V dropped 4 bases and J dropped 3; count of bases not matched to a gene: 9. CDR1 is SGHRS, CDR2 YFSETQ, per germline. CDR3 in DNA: TGCGCCAGCAGCCTCCTGGGACAGGGGTGGGACACTGAAGCTTTCTTT. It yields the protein CASSLLGQGWDTEAFF.

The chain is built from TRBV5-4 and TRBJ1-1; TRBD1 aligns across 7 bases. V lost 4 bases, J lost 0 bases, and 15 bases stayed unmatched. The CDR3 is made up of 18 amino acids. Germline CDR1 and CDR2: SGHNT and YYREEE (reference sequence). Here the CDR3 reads CASSVGQVTRTMNTEAFF. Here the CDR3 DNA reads TGTGCCAGCAGCGTCGGACAGGTCACGCGGACCATGAACACTGAAGCTTTCTTT.

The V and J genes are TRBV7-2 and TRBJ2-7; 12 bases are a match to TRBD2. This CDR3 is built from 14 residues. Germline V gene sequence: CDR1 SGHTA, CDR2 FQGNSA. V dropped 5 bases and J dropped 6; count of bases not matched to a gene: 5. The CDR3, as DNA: TGTGCCAGCAGCGGACTAGCGGGATCCATCGAGCAGTACTTC. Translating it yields CASSGLAGSIEQYF.

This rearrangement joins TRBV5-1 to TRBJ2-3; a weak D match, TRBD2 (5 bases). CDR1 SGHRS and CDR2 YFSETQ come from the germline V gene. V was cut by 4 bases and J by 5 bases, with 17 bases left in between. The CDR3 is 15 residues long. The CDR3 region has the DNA TGCGCCAGCAGCCGTCGAGGGTCCTCCGGAGATACGCAGTATTTT. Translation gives CASSRRGSSGDTQYF.

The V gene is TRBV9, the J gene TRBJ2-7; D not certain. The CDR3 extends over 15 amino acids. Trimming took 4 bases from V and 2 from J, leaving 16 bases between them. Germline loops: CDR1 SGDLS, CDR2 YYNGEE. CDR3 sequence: CASSFGATFTYEQYF. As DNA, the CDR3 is TGTGCCAGCAGCTTTGGAGCCACCTTTACCTACGAGCAGTACTTC.

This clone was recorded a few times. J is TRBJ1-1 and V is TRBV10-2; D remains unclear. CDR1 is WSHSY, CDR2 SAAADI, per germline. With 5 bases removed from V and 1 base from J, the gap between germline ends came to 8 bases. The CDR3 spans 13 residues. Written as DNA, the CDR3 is TGCGCCAGCAGTCCTTCGGGGAACACTGAAGCTTTCTTT. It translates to CASSPSGNTEAFF.

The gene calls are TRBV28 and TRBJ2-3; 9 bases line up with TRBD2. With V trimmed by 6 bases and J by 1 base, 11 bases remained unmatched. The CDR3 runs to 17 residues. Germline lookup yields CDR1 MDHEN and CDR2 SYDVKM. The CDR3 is CASSPLLLAGGTDTQYF. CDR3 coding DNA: TGTGCCAGCAGCCCTCTTTTGTTAGCGGGGGGCACAGATACGCAGTATTTT.

DNA of the CDR3: TGTGCCAGCAGCTATTCGGGGGGGGATACGCAGTATTTT. It codes for CASSYSGGDTQYF. The genes are TRBV7-2 and TRBJ2-3; 8 bases agree with TRBD2. This CDR3 contains 13 residues. Trimming cost V 4 bases and J 6 bases; bases outside gene matches: 3. Germline V gene lookup returns CDR1 SGHTA and CDR2 FQGNSA.

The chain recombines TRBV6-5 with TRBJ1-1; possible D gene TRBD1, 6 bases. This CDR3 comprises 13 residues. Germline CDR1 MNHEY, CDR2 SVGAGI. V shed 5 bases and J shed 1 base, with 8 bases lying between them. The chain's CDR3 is CASSQQGNTEAFF. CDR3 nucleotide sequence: TGTGCCAGCAGTCAACAGGGGAACACTGAAGCTTTCTTT.

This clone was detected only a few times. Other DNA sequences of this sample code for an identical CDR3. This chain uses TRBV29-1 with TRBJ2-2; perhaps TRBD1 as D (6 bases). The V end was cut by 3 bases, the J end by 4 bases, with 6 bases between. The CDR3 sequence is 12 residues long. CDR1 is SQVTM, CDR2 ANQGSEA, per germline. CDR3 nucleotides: TGCAGCGTTGACAGGGGCACCGGGGAGCTGTTTTTT. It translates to CSVDRGTGELFF.

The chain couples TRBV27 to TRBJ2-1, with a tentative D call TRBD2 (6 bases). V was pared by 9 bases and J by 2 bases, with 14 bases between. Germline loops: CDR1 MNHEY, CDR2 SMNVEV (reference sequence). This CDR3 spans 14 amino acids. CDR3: CASQREATYNEQFF. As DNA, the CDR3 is TGTGCCAGTCAGAGGGAGGCCACCTACAATGAGCAGTTCTTC.

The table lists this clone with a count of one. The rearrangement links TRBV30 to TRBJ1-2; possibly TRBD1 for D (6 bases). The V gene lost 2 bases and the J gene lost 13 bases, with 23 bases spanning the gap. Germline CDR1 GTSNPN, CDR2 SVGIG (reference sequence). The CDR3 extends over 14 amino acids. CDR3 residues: CAWSSKLGQGIPTF. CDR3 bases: TGTGCCTGGAGTTCCAAGCTAGGGCAGGGGATCCCCACCTTC.

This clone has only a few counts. CDR3 sequence (DNA): TGTGCCAGCAGTGAACGGGGTCCGGGCAATCAGCCCCAGCATTTT. Translating it yields CASSERGPGNQPQHF. The chain is built from TRBV6-1 and TRBJ1-5; D is ambiguous. The CDR3 has 15 residues. The V gene lost 2 bases and the J gene lost 2 bases, with 10 bases spanning the gap. Germline-derived CDR1 and CDR2 are MNHNS and SASEGT.

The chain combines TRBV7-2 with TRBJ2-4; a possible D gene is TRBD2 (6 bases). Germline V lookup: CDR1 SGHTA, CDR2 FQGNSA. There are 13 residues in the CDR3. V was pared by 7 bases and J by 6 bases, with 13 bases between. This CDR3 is CASTGPGGNIQYF. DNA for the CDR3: TGTGCCAGCACCGGCCCCGGGGGAAACATTCAGTACTTC.

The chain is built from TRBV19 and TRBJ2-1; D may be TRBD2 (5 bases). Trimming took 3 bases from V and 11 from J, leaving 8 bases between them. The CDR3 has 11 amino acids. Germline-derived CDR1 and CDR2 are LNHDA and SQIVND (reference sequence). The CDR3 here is CASSIRRKQFF. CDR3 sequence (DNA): TGTGCCAGTAGTATCCGGAGGAAGCAGTTCTTC.

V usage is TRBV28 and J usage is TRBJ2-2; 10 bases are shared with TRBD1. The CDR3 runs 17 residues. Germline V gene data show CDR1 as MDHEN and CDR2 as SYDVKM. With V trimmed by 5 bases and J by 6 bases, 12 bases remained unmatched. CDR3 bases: TGTGCCAGCAGTGCACCCGGGACAGGGGAAAACGCCGGGGAGCTGTTTTTT. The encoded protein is CASSAPGTGENAGELFF.

CDR3 sequence: CASSQETATTREQYF. The CDR3 DNA sequence: TGCGCCAGCAGCCAAGAGACAGCTACCACGAGGGAGCAGTACTTC. The genes are TRBV4-3 and TRBJ2-7, with a possible D match to TRBD1 (5 bases). The CDR3 is 15 amino acids. CDR1 is LGHNA, CDR2 YSLEER, per germline. V lost 0 bases and J 7 bases, leaving 16 bases between the germline ends.

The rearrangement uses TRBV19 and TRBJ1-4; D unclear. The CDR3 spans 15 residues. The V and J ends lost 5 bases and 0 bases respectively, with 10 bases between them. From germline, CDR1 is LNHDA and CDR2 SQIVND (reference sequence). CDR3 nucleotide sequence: TGTGCCAGTAGTTCCGTTTCCGCAACTAATGAAAAACTGTTTTTT. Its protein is CASSSVSATNEKLFF.

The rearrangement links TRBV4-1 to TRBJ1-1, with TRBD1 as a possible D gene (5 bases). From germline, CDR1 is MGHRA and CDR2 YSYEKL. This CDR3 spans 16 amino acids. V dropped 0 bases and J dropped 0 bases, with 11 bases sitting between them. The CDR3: CASSQEEAGMNTEAFF. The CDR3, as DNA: TGCGCCAGCAGCCAAGAAGAAGCAGGGATGAACACTGAAGCTTTCTTT.